The clone carrying this T cell receptor beta chain was seen only once. These data are taken from a study of blood T cell repertoires in COVID-19. Background on the study: Whether acute or convalescent, the COVID-19 samples came from the United States, Italy and Spain. T cells, B-cell-depleted T cells, or PBMCs provided the cDNA or gDNA that served as material.

Methods used by the authors: Reference gene primers were amplified, and this amplification served to estimate nucleated cell counts. TCRdb's copy holds only in-frame clones and misses some; the assay was immunoSEQ multiplex PCR. Clone size and V and J calls were adopted from that table, with D and trimming inferred from the DNA. The table lists tens of thousands of clones, 88% of them singletons, with roughly 3.3% in the top ten. This CDR3 is 15 amino acids long. J was trimmed by 3 bases and V by 1 base; bases with no gene match: 5. Germline-derived CDR1 and CDR2 are LGHDT and YNNKEL (reference sequence).

The V and J genes are TRBV3-1 (or the pseudogene TRBV3-2) and TRBJ2-7; 8 nucleotides line up with TRBD1. This sequence was found in a human donor in a cohort sampled during active COVID-19. Sequences were obtained from peripheral blood. CDR3 in amino acids: CASSQVFTGGYEQYF. CDR3 DNA: TGTGCCAGCAGCCAAGTCTTCACAGGGGGCTACGAGCAGTACTTC.